This is a list of T cell receptor beta chains from one sample in a study of cytomegalovirus exposure and HLA in healthy donors. Clones were sequenced by immunoSEQ multiplex PCR, and TCRdb holds only the in-frame ones, with some missing. The sample has 200,000 or so clones, around 87% seen once. Sample: PBMCs. These TCRs come from a young woman in good health and CMV-seropositive. CDR3s include the opening cysteine and the closing phenylalanine or tryptophan.

cdr3_length | v_call | cdr3_aa
13 | TRBV5-1 | CASSEGQGDEAFF
16 | TRBV5-6 | CASSLSLAGPTDTQYF
16 | TRBV4-1 | CASSRGWGQAGTEAFF
18 | TRBV7-8 | CASSFPSGTSGPSYEQYF
15 | TRBV27 | CASGEMDSSGDTQYF
13 | TRBV28 | CASTPGQGGTQYF
16 | TRBV18 | CASSQRTGVGAYEQYF
12 | TRBV19 | CASSIRDRGYTF
13 | TRBV19 | CASSAGQGYEQYF
15 | TRBV7-9 | CASSLAGTFGIGYTF
15 | TRBV5-4 | CASRQTSLADNEQFF
16 | TRBV7-9 | CASSSRIWFGYNEQFF
16 | TRBV6-4 | CASSDSVAGGTDTQYF
14 | TRBV28 | CASSLPTGFGGYTF
15 | TRBV28 | CASSLARQGRHEQFF
18 | TRBV29-1 | CSVGGLGTTSGRFYEQFF
13 | TRBV10-2 | CASSDRVNTEAFF
17 | TRBV5-6 | CASSDSGRQGSAGELFF
15 | TRBV9 | CASSVDGRSPVGYTF
12 | TRBV4-2 | CASSQGRVDPFF
14 | TRBV28 | CASSILGRTDTQYF
16 | TRBV27 | CASSPRRTGGVYGYTF
16 | TRBV19 | CASSIASGGLYNEQFF
16 | TRBV28 | CASSLDLQGYTDTQYF